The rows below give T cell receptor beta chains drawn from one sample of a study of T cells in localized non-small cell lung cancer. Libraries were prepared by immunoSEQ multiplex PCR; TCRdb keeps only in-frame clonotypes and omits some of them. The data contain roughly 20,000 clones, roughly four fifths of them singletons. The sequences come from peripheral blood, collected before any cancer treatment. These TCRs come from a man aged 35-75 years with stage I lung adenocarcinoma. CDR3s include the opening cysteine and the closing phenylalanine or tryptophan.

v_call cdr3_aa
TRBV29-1 CSVLVMTSENEQFF
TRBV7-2 CASSFSGTGGYEQYF
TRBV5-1 CASSPGMASGFSYEQYF
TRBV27 CASSSDRLAENTGELFF
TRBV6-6 CASSYSSGGYEQYF
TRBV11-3 CASSLTVNTEAFF
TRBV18 CASSPLREGLLCTRGAVF
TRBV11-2 CASSLVEGAGEQYF
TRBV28 CASSTHRGSTSPLHF
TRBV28 CASSFNFLGTGPSTDTQYF
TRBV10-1 CASSESAGIRAFF
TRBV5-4 CASSLAPGQGAYEQYF
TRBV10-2 CASSEGAGRANTQYF
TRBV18 CASSPTAKNIQYF
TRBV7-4 CASSYRGLNQPQHF
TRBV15 CATSRDLGNYGYTF
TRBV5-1 CASSRSGAEQFF
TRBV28 CASSLSLGGGSYGYTF
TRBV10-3 CAISEATGNTGELFF
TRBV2 CASSEGSPTGELFF